These 18 T cell receptor beta chains originate from one sample sequenced in a study of CD8+CD57+ T cells in acquired aplastic anemia (dated by TCRdb to between 2018 and 2020). Flow cytometry had shown CD8+CD57+ cell expansion in the patients selected for sequencing. The sequencer listed for this sample is Illumina HiSeq 2000. Genomic DNA served as template for TCR beta VDJ combination and CDR3 sequence profiling. Using fastp trimming at Q25 and MiXCR clonotype assembly, TCRdb reanalyzed the public sequencing data and kept in-frame beta chains. All rows with the same CDR3 protein become a single entry with the most common DNA and genes. For this sample there are roughly 250,000 distinct CDR3 sequences; less than 85% appear just once. Jointly, the top ten make up roughly two fifths of the sample. The sample was sorted CD4+, CD8+, or CD8+CD57+ T cells (not recorded which) from PBMCs. These receptors were taken from a human donor with aplastic anemia.

The rearrangement uses TRBV19 and TRBJ2-7; 10 bases align to TRBD2. The end of the DNA aligns better with TRBJ2-1, so the J call may be wrong. The CDR3 is 15 amino acids. The germline V gene encodes CDR1 LNHDA and CDR2 SQIVND (reference sequence). CDR3 amino acids: CASSITSGAYSEQFF. The DNA of the CDR3 is TGTGCCAGCAGCATAACTAGCGGGGCCTACTCCGAGCAGTTCTTC.

The V and J genes are TRBV9 and TRBJ1-6; D might be TRBD1 (5 bases). V was pared by 4 bases and J by 13 bases, with 24 bases between. The CDR3 is 16 residues long. Germline V gives CDR1 SGDLS, CDR2 YYNGEE. The CDR3 coding sequence is TGTGCCAGCAGCTTGGGGGAGGGCGGAAATAATCCCCCCCTCCACTTT. Its translation is CASSLGEGGNNPPLHF.

V and J are TRBV7-8 and TRBJ2-3, with 10 bases identical to TRBD2. The CDR3 is 13 residues long. Germline CDR1 and CDR2: SGHVS and FQNEAQ. Unmatched junction bases numbered 10, after V lost 8 bases and J lost 11 bases. CDR3 loop: CASGVAGGDEQYF. The CDR3 bases are TGTGCCAGCGGGGTAGCGGGAGGTGATGAGCAGTATTTT.

With regard to this clonotype: Germline is not matched at one junction end, which may reflect a read error. The rearrangement joins TRBV9 to TRBJ2-7, with D uncertain. The CDR3 has 13 amino acids. Germline CDR1 SGDLS, CDR2 YYNGEE. The CDR3 DNA is TGTGCCAGCAGCGTAGACGGGTGGGCCAATGAGCAGTTC. Protein sequence: CASSVDGWANEQF.

This clonotype was counted only a few times. The chain employs TRBV19 and TRBJ2-6, with 7 bases aligning to TRBD2. In germline, CDR1 is LNHDA, CDR2 SQIVND (reference sequence). Unmatched junction bases numbered 7, after V lost 1 base and J lost 4 bases. There are 17 residues in the CDR3. CDR3 region: CASSIASGAYGANVLTF. The CDR3 coding sequence is TGTGCCAGTAGTATAGCTAGCGGAGCCTACGGGGCCAACGTCCTGACTTTC.

This clonotype is medium-sized. V is TRBV6-1 and J is TRBJ1-6; 7 nucleotides match TRBD1. V was pared by 3 bases and J by 10 bases, with 12 bases of the junction left unmatched. The CDR3 is 16 amino acids. Looked up from germline, CDR1 is MNHNS and CDR2 is SASEGT. The DNA for the CDR3 is TGTGCCAGCAGTGAGGCAGGGGGAGTGGGTGGGTCACCCCTCCACTTT. Translating it yields CASSEAGGVGGSPLHF.

Of note for this clonotype: Its ends do not fully match the called genes, so a read error is possible. The chain has TRBV7-2 and TRBJ2-3; weak D call: TRBD2 (6 bases). From germline, CDR1 is SGHTA and CDR2 FQGNSA. The CDR3 sequence is 14 residues long. The CDR3 DNA reads as TGTGCCAGCAGCATCGGCGGAGGCGGGAAAGAGACGCAGTTT. Protein product: CASSIGGGGKETQF. Full variable domain (outside the CDR3, taken from reference TRBV7-2 and TRBJ2-3): GAGVSQSPSNKVTEKGKDVELRCDPISGHTALYWYRQSLGQGLEFLIYFQGNSAPDKSGLPSDRFSAERTGGSVSTLTIQRTQQEDSAVYLCASSIGGGGKETQFGPGTRLTVL.

This sequence joins TRBV6-2 or TRBV6-3 and TRBJ2-7, with 8 bases identical to TRBD1. The V gene's germline CDR1 is MNHEY and CDR2 SVGEGT. Trimming at V came to 4 bases and at J to 3 bases, leaving 5 bases not matched to a gene. The CDR3 has 14 amino acids. Here the CDR3 DNA reads TGTGCCAGCAGTTCGCTCGGGACAGGCTACGAGCAGTACGTC. This sequence encodes CASSSLGTGYEQYV.

The genes are TRBV2 and TRBJ2-2; a weak D match, TRBD1 (6 bases). Germline CDR1 reads SNHLY; CDR2 reads FYNNEI. The ends were cut back, 8 bases at V and 16 bases at J, with 23 bases in the middle. This CDR3 is 13 amino acids long. The CDR3 DNA reads as TGTGCCAGCGGGGACGGGGACACCGAGGCGCAGTTTTTT. It encodes CASGDGDTEAQFF.

As for this clonotype: One end of the junction is discordant with germline, which a read error may explain. The J gene is TRBJ1-5, the V gene TRBV2; tentatively, D is TRBD1 (6 bases). The V gene's germline CDR1 is SNHLY and CDR2 FYNNEI. This CDR3 has 14 residues. In DNA form, the CDR3 reads TGTGCCAGCGGGGACGGGGGCACCAATACGCCGTATTTTTTT. Translated: CASGDGGTNTPYFF.

The V and J genes are TRBV7-2 and TRBJ2-7; 9 nucleotides line up with TRBD2. There are 18 residues in the CDR3. With V trimmed by 2 bases and J by 0 bases, 11 bases remained unmatched. Germline V gene data show CDR1 as SGHTA and CDR2 as FQGNSA. This CDR3 is CASSLLLGSGGPSYEQYF. The DNA for the CDR3 is TGTGCCAGCAGCTTACTCTTAGGTAGCGGGGGCCCCTCCTACGAGCAGTACTTC.

This clonotype occurred once. The rearrangement uses TRBV12-3 or TRBV12-4 and TRBJ2-5; no definite D call. V was clipped by 6 bases and J by 8 bases, with 13 bases between them. The CDR3 length is 12 residues. The CDR3 loop reads CASSPNWHTQYF. In nucleotides, the CDR3 is TGTGCCAGCAGCCCCAACTGGCACACCCAGTACTTC.

The chain couples TRBV7-3 to TRBJ2-7; D may be TRBD1 or TRBD2 (7 bases each). With 4 bases removed from V and 1 base from J, the gap between germline ends came to 23 bases. Per germline, CDR1 SGHTA and CDR2 FQGTGA. There are 18 residues in the CDR3. For the CDR3, the DNA is TGTGCCAGCAGCTCTAGCGGAACCGGGACAGCGCTTTCCTACGAGCAGTACGTC. Residues: CASSSSGTGTALSYEQYV.

The V call is TRBV7-2, the J call TRBJ2-1; 9 nucleotides align to TRBD2. CDR1 and CDR2 from the germline V gene are SGHTA and FQGNSA. V lost 5 bases and J lost 11; bases outside the gene matches: 16. This CDR3 comprises 16 residues. CDR3 loop: CASSRASGAGHTQQFF. The CDR3, as DNA: TGTGCCAGCAGCCGGGCTAGCGGGGCCGGACATACGCAGCAGTTCTTC.

This clonotype has a single count. The CDR3 carries no conserved terminal phenylalanine or tryptophan, so it likely arises from a read error. The chain employs TRBV7-3 and TRBJ2-1; TRBD2 agrees at 7 bases. The CDR3 sequence is 13 residues long. Losses at the gene ends were 6 bases for V and 8 bases for J; bases not matched to a gene: 7. From germline, CDR1 is SGHTA and CDR2 FQGTGA. In DNA, the CDR3 is TGTGCCAGCAGTGATGGGGGGGTCGATGAGCAGTTCTAC. Translating it yields CASSDGGVDEQFY.

As for this clonotype: Germline and junction disagree at one end, which may indicate a read error. This chain joins TRBV7-7 and TRBJ2-2; TRBD1 aligns across 10 bases. The CDR3 spans 15 residues. In germline, CDR1 is SSHAT, CDR2 FNYEAQ (reference sequence). As DNA, the CDR3 is TGTGCTAGCAGCTTGGACAGGGGGGGCACCGGGGAGCTGTTTTTT. This translates into CASSLDRGGTGELFF.

The chain carries TRBV7-2 and TRBJ2-7; 8 positions agree with TRBD1. CDR3 length: 15 residues. Per germline, CDR1 SGHTA and CDR2 FQGNSA. Losses at the gene ends were 5 bases for V and 8 bases for J; bases not matched to a gene: 14. The CDR3 spells CASSTSGGASSQQYF. DNA of the CDR3: TGTGCCAGCAGCACCTCAGGGGGCGCCTCCTCCCAGCAGTACTTC.

Comment on this clonotype: Relative to the germline gene, one junction end is altered; a read error may explain this. This sequence joins TRBV6-5 and TRBJ1-6; TRBD1 aligns across 9 bases. This CDR3 comprises 15 residues. The V gene's germline CDR1 is MNHEY and CDR2 SVGAGI. The CDR3, as DNA: TGTGCCAGCGGTCGGGACAGGGTGTATACTTCACCCCTCCACTTT. Translation: CASGRDRVYTSPLHF.